This T cell receptor (beta chain) was captured in a study of cytomegalovirus exposure and HLA in healthy donors. As for the study in general: An analysis done earlier identified about 120 million unique TCR beta sequences from around 180 million T cells. Study observations and caveats: Most of the CMV-associated TCR beta chains (in a later analysis) appeared to be HLA-restricted.

Use of 60 Vbeta and 13 Jbeta primers characterized the PCR. Clones were read by immunoSEQ multiplex PCR, and TCRdb kept only the in-frame ones, dropping some. The repertoire holds some 130,000 clones, with 81% as singletons. This clone was counted a single time. Its target is unknown. Germline values: CDR1 SGDLS, CDR2 YYNGEE. The CDR3 is 14 residues long. J was trimmed by 7 bases and V by 4 bases; bases with no gene match: 8. The receptor was derived from a young man in good health and CMV-seronegative. The sequenced sample consisted of PBMCs. V gene TRBV9 combines with J gene TRBJ1-1, with 9 bases lining up with TRBD1. The CDR3 DNA is TGTGCCAGCAGCTCGACCCGGACAGGGGTTGAAGCTTTCTTT. Protein product: CASSSTRTGVEAFF.